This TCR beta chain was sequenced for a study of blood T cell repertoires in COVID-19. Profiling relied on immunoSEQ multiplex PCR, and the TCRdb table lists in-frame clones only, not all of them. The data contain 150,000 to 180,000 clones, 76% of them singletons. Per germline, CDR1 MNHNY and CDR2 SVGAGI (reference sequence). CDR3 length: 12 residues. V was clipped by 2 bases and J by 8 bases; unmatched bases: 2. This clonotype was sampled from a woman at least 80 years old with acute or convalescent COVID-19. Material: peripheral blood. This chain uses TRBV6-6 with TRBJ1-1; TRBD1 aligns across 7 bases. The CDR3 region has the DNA TGTGCCAGCAGTTACGCGGACAGGGAAGCTTTCTTT. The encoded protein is CASSYADREAFF.